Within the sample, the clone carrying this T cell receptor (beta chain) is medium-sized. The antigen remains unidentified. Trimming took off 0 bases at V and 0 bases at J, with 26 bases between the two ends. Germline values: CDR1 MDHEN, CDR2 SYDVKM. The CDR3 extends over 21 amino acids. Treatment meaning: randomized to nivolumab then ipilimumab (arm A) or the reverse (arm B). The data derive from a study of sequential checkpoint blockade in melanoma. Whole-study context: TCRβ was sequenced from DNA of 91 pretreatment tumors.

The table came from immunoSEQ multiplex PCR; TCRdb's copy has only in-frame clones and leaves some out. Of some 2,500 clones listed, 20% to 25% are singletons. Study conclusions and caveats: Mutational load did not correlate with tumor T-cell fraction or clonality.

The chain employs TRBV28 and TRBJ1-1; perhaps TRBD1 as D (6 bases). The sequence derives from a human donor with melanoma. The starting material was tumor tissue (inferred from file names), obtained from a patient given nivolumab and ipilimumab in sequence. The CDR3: CASSLCPINSPDRLLNTEAFF. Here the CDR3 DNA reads TGTGCCAGCAGTTTATGCCCTATAAACTCTCCGGACAGACTTTTGAACACTGAAGCTTTCTTT.